This TCR beta chain was profiled in a study of blood T cell repertoires in COVID-19. Background on the study: Donors in the United States, Italy and Spain gave samples during acute or convalescent COVID-19. Nucleic acid was either cDNA or gDNA, and it came from T cells, B-cell-depleted T cells, or PBMCs.

In the authors' methods: Reference gene primer amplification gave estimated nucleated cell counts. TCRdb keeps only in-frame clones here, not all; method: immunoSEQ multiplex PCR. The DNA was the basis for D and trimming; V, J and clone size are from that table. The sample holds about 310,000 clones; roughly 86% are singletons and the top ten take 1.3%. The CDR3 totals 15 residues. The junction had 17 bases not matched to a gene; V was cut back by 5 bases and J by 9 bases. Per the germline V gene, CDR1 is SGHRS and CDR2 is YFSETQ. V gene TRBV5-1 combines with J gene TRBJ2-7; 7 bases fit TRBD1. This TCR derives from a man aged 65-85 years with acute or convalescent COVID-19. Sequencing was carried out using peripheral blood. CDR3 sequence reads: CASSVRTGTNTGQYF. CDR3 nucleotides: TGCGCCAGCAGTGTACGGACAGGTACTAACACGGGGCAGTACTTC.